Listed below are T cell receptor beta chains from one sample, sequenced in a study of blood T cell repertoires in COVID-19. Produced via immunoSEQ multiplex PCR; TCRdb's table is partial and in-frame only. The sample carries 100,000 to 150,000 clones, approximately 83% recorded once. Sequenced material: peripheral blood. Source of these receptors: a man between 60 and 75 years old with acute or convalescent COVID-19. CDR3s include the opening cysteine and the closing phenylalanine or tryptophan. The D gene is left open where the match is weak. Only some rows state a clone size, as once, few, many or a class for expanded clones.

J gene,clone size,V gene,CDR3 length,D gene,CDR3 protein,CDR3 DNA
TRBJ1-3,.,TRBV28,20,TRBD1,CASSLREDRARGVSGNTIYF,TGTGCCAGCAGTTTAAGAGAGGACAGGGCCAGGGGGGTCTCTGGAAACACCATATATTTT
TRBJ1-2,.,TRBV6-1,18,.,CASSEERGSVRPLYGYTF,TGTGCCAGCAGTGAAGAGAGGGGGTCGGTCCGACCCCTCTATGGCTACACCTTC
TRBJ2-7,few,TRBV11-3,16,TRBD2,CASSLGASGRRNEQYF,TGTGCCAGCAGCTTAGGGGCTAGCGGGAGAAGGAACGAGCAGTACTTC
TRBJ1-6,.,TRBV5-4,13,.,CASRPRDNSPLHF,TGTGCCAGCAGGCCCAGGGATAATTCACCCCTCCACTTT
TRBJ1-1,.,TRBV11-2,13,.,CASSLQLNTEAFF,TGTGCCAGCAGCTTACAGTTAAACACTGAAGCTTTCTTT
TRBJ1-2,.,TRBV19,13,TRBD1,CASSEDRGQGYTF,TGTGCCAGTAGTGAGGACAGGGGGCAAGGCTACACCTTC
TRBJ1-1,once,TRBV2,13,TRBD1,CASSQTGDTEAFF,TGTGCCAGCAGCCAGACAGGGGACACTGAAGCTTTCTTT
TRBJ2-5,.,TRBV11-3,13,.,CASSPYGVETQYF,TGTGCCAGCAGCCCCTACGGGGTCGAGACCCAGTACTTC
TRBJ2-1,.,TRBV9,15,.,CASSVAPAEYNEQFF,TGTGCCAGCAGCGTAGCTCCAGCGGAATACAATGAGCAGTTCTTC
TRBJ1-5,.,TRBV29-1,15,.,CSVEDNRSRCQPQHF,TGCAGCGTTGAAGATAATAGGTCGAGGTGTCAGCCCCAGCATTTT
TRBJ1-1,.,TRBV3-1/TRBV3-2,14,.,CASSHPMRNTEAFF,TGTGCCAGCAGCCATCCCATGAGGAACACTGAAGCTTTCTTT
TRBJ2-7,.,TRBV30,16,.,CAWSVTWGVRSYEQYF,TGTGCCTGGAGTGTAACCTGGGGGGTAAGGTCCTACGAGCAGTACTTC
TRBJ2-4,few,TRBV28,19,TRBD2,CATNSLVGLAGGAKNIQYF,TGTGCCACCAACAGTTTAGTGGGACTAGCGGGAGGAGCCAAAAACATTCAGTACTTC
TRBJ2-5,.,TRBV29-1,12,.,CSVAPGGETQYF,TGCAGCGTTGCTCCGGGCGGGGAGACCCAGTACTTC